The 27 T cell receptor beta chains given below trace back to one sample, sequenced in a study of T cell repertoires in cytomegalovirus infection. TCRdb independently ran MiXCR on the reads; one entry per CDR3 protein. The table lists 250,000 to 400,000 distinct CDR3 sequences, 20% to 30% of them singletons. For these receptors, no antigen is known. The sequencing used cultured PBMCs, collected from culture after CMV antigen stimulation. All receptors derive from a human donor in good health (CMV status not recorded). Some clones in this sample may be carry-over from other donors' samples.

The V gene is TRBV4-2, the J gene TRBJ2-1; no clear D gene. The CDR3 runs 13 residues. Germline-derived CDR1 and CDR2 are LGHNA and YNFKEQ. Trimming removed 1 base at V and 10 bases at J, with 11 bases between. The CDR3 coding sequence is TGTGCCAGCAGCCAAGGCCGGTCTGGGGAGCAGTTCTTC. Protein product: CASSQGRSGEQFF.

This sequence joins TRBV4-1 and TRBJ2-1; 11 bases fit TRBD2. Germline V gene sequence: CDR1 MGHRA, CDR2 YSYEKL. The J segment lost 6 bases and the V segment lost 2 bases, leaving 3 bases of the junction unmatched. This CDR3 is 15 amino acids long. In DNA form, the CDR3 reads TGCGCCAGCAGCCAAATAGCGGGAGGGACCAATGAGCAGTTCTTC. This sequence encodes CASSQIAGGTNEQFF.

This chain joins TRBV27 and TRBJ1-2, with D perhaps TRBD1 (6 bases). Deletions cut 5 bases from V and 8 bases from J, with 21 bases between. This CDR3 region has 15 residues. CDR1 and CDR2 from the germline V gene are MNHEY and SMNVEV (reference sequence). The DNA for the CDR3 is TGTGCCAGCAGTACGCGACTGCAGGTCAGGGGAGGCTACACCTTC. This translates into CASSTRLQVRGGYTF.

This clonotype occurred many times. The chain employs TRBV12-3 or TRBV12-4 and TRBJ1-4, with D possibly being TRBD1 (6 bases). The V and J ends lost 5 bases and 8 bases respectively, with 12 bases between them. The CDR3 totals 13 residues. The CDR3 DNA follows: TGTGCCAGCAGTATACAGGGATCCGAAAAACTGTTTTTT. Residues: CASSIQGSEKLFF.

This chain uses TRBV6-1 with TRBJ2-7; 10 nucleotides agree with TRBD1. Germline V gene sequence: CDR1 MNHNS, CDR2 SASEGT. Trimming cost V 9 bases and J 0 bases; bases outside gene matches: 23. The CDR3 has 20 residues. This CDR3 is CASFPWDRGWEAGDSYEQYV. The CDR3 DNA reads as TGTGCCAGTTTCCCCTGGGACAGGGGCTGGGAAGCGGGGGACTCCTACGAGCAGTACGTC.

This clonotype was counted at least ten times. For the CDR3, the DNA is TGTGCCAGCAGTTTAGTAAGCGGGAATGGCTACACCTTC. Its translation is CASSLVSGNGYTF. The chain recombines TRBV12-3 or TRBV12-4 with TRBJ1-2, with D uncertain. The V gene lost 1 base and the J gene lost 6 bases, with 9 bases spanning the gap. CDR3 length: 13 amino acids.

V usage is TRBV5-4 and J usage is TRBJ1-6, with D possibly being TRBD1 (5 bases). The length of the CDR3 is 14 residues. Looked up from germline, CDR1 is SGHNT and CDR2 is YYREEE (reference sequence). The CDR3 region has the DNA TGTGCGGGGCAGGGCGGAAACTATAATTCACCCCTCCACTTT. Its translation: CAGQGGNYNSPLHF.

This clonotype showed up just a few times. This rearrangement joins TRBV7-2 to TRBJ2-5; D is unclear. Germline CDR1 and CDR2: SGHTA and FQGNSA. This CDR3 is 14 amino acids long. Between the trimmed V and J ends, which lost 5 bases and 1 base, there was a span of 11 bases. The CDR3, as DNA: TGTGCCAGCAGCCCGGCCCGCGTCCAAGAGACCCAGTACTTC. This gives the protein CASSPARVQETQYF.

This chain joins TRBV19 and TRBJ2-2; TRBD2 matches 13 bases. Germline V gives CDR1 LNHDA, CDR2 SQIVND (reference sequence). CDR3 length: 16 amino acids. After removal of 6 bases from V and 4 bases from J, the junction contained 5 bases not matched to a gene. In DNA form, the CDR3 reads TGTGCCAGTAGCACCCGGACTAGCGGGAGCACCGGGGAGCTGTTTTTT. This encodes CASSTRTSGSTGELFF. Full variable domain (remainder filled in from reference TRBV19 and TRBJ2-2): DGGITQSPKYLFRKEGQNVTLSCEQNLNHDAMYWYRQDPGQGLRLIYYSQIVNDFQKGDIAEGYSVSREKKESFPLTVTSAQKNPTAFYLCASSTRTSGSTGELFFGEGSRLTVL.

In its sample, this clonotype was seen a few times. This chain's CDR3 is CASSRSQGPGNEQFF. CDR3 in DNA: TGTGCCAGCAGTCGATCTCAGGGTCCGGGAAATGAGCAGTTCTTC. The V and J genes are TRBV6-6 and TRBJ2-1; D is possibly TRBD1 or TRBD2 (5 bases each). Trimming stripped 5 bases from V and 7 bases from J, with 18 bases between. CDR1 MNHNY and CDR2 SVGAGI come from the germline V gene (reference sequence). The CDR3 is 15 amino acids.

The chain uses TRBV6-8 and TRBJ1-4; D is undetermined. CDR1 is MNHGY and CDR2 is SAAAGT in the germline V gene. V lost 5 bases and J 6 bases, leaving 7 bases between the germline ends. This CDR3 has 12 residues. CDR3 protein: CASSHEDEKLFF. The CDR3 DNA sequence: TGTGCCAGCAGTCACGAGGATGAAAAACTGTTTTTT.

This clonotype was observed a handful of times. The genes are TRBV27 and TRBJ1-2; D might be TRBD1 (6 bases). The CDR3 extends over 12 amino acids. V lost 5 bases, J lost 11 bases, and 15 bases lay in between. The germline V gene has CDR1 MNHEY and CDR2 SMNVEV (reference sequence). The CDR3 nucleotides are TGTGCCAGCAGTCCACCCGGACAGCAATACACCTTC. Translating gives CASSPPGQQYTF.

The chain recombines TRBV7-6 with TRBJ1-5; D ambiguous. CDR1 is SGHVS, CDR2 FNYEAQ, per germline. The CDR3 has 14 residues. Trimming removed 5 bases at V and 7 bases at J, with 15 bases between. The CDR3 DNA follows: TGTGCCAGCAGCCCGGGAGCGGGAGGGCAGCCCCAGCATTTT. It translates to CASSPGAGGQPQHF. Supplemented by reference TRBV7-6 and TRBJ1-5, the full variable domain reads GAGVSQSPRYKVTKRGQDVALRCDPISGHVSLYWYRQALGQGPEFLTYFNYEAQQDKSGLPNDRFSAERPEGSISTLTIQRTEQRDSAMYRCASSPGAGGQPQHFGDGTRLSIL.

The V gene is TRBV28, the J gene TRBJ2-7; 7 bases agree with TRBD2. V was clipped by 1 base and J by 7 bases; unmatched bases: 7. Germline V gene lookup returns CDR1 MDHEN and CDR2 SYDVKM. The CDR3 totals 14 residues. The CDR3: CASSLSAGASEQYF. The CDR3 nucleotides are TGTGCCAGCAGTTTATCCGCGGGAGCGAGTGAGCAGTACTTC.

This sequence joins TRBV6-8 and TRBJ2-7, with unresolved D. This CDR3 is 14 amino acids long. Germline CDR1 and CDR2: MNHGY and SAAAGT. The V end lost 6 bases, the J end lost 3 bases, and 15 bases lay between the germline ends. CDR3 sequence (DNA): TGTGCCAGCAGAGAGTACGGCAGAGACTACGAGCAGTACGTC. Translation gives CASREYGRDYEQYV.

This clonotype was seen repeatedly, ten times or more. This chain connects TRBV28 to TRBJ2-1, with D hard to call. The CDR3 runs to 11 residues. The germline V and J ends were trimmed by 2 bases and 8 bases, with 4 bases remaining between them. Germline values: CDR1 MDHEN, CDR2 SYDVKM. The CDR3 here is CASSLIDEQFF. In DNA, the CDR3 is TGTGCCAGCAGTTTAATTGATGAGCAGTTCTTC.

This clonotype has a handful of counts. The J gene is TRBJ2-1, the V gene TRBV27; D is possibly TRBD2 (6 bases). CDR1 MNHEY and CDR2 SMNVEV come from the germline V gene (reference sequence). Trimming took 7 bases from V and 9 from J, leaving 16 bases between them. The CDR3 covers 13 residues. As DNA, the CDR3 is TGTGCCAGCACCGTCGGGGGTTTCGGTGAGCAGTTCTTC. Its translation is CASTVGGFGEQFF.

The V call is TRBV15, the J call TRBJ1-3; tentative D call: TRBD1 (5 bases). V was pared by 2 bases and J by 2 bases, with 10 bases between. The germline gives CDR1 LNHNV, CDR2 YYDKDF (reference sequence). The CDR3 runs 15 residues. The CDR3 DNA follows: TGTGCCACCAGCAGATCCGGGGGGACTGGAAACACCATATATTTT. Protein sequence: CATSRSGGTGNTIYF. Full variable domain (remainder filled in from reference TRBV15 and TRBJ1-3): DAMVIQNPRYQVTQFGKPVTLSCSQTLNHNVMYWYQQKSSQAPKLLFHYYDKDFNNEADTPDNFQSRRPNTSFCFLDIRSPGLGDTAMYLCATSRSGGTGNTIYFGEGSWLTVV.

The sample holds a few counts of this clonotype. This chain joins TRBV9 and TRBJ2-7; TRBD1 or TRBD2 may be the D gene (5 bases each). There are 15 residues in the CDR3. The germline CDR1 and CDR2 sequences are SGDLS and YYNGEE. The V gene lost 4 bases and the J gene lost 0 bases, with 14 bases spanning the gap. As DNA, the CDR3 is TGTGCCAGCAGCCCCCGAGGGGACCTCTCCTACGAGCAGTACTTC. Protein sequence: CASSPRGDLSYEQYF.

This rearrangement joins TRBV6-1 to TRBJ2-1; no clear D gene. With 0 bases removed from V and 0 bases from J, the gap between germline ends came to 6 bases. The CDR3 is made up of 15 amino acids. CDR1 is MNHNS and CDR2 is SASEGT in the germline V gene. The CDR3 protein is CASSEAPGSYNEQFF. In nucleotides, the CDR3 is TGTGCCAGCAGTGAAGCTCCGGGCTCCTACAATGAGCAGTTCTTC.

This clonotype was found a few times. The chain carries TRBV6-2 or TRBV6-3 and TRBJ2-1, with D possibly being TRBD2 (7 bases). This CDR3 comprises 17 residues. Per the germline V gene, CDR1 is MNHEY and CDR2 is SVGEGT. V lost 6 bases and J 0 bases, leaving 18 bases between the germline ends. The CDR3 sequence is CASSAVGGAGSYNEQFF. CDR3 coding DNA: TGTGCCAGCAGCGCGGTTGGGGGGGCAGGCTCCTACAATGAGCAGTTCTTC.

A few counts support this clonotype. This rearrangement joins TRBV27 to TRBJ1-2; tentative D call: TRBD1 (5 bases). This CDR3 is built from 17 residues. V was cut by 5 bases and J by 2 bases, with 21 bases left in between. The germline CDR1 and CDR2 sequences are MNHEY and SMNVEV (reference sequence). CDR3 sequence: CASSRSWGSGRNYGYTF. The CDR3 DNA is TGTGCCAGCAGTAGATCGTGGGGGTCCGGGAGGAACTATGGCTACACCTTC.

A remark on this clonotype: A much larger clone is a single base away; this may be a read error. This chain links TRBV7-2 with TRBJ2-1, with D perhaps given as TRBD1 or TRBD2 (7 bases each). Germline V gene sequence: CDR1 SGHTA, CDR2 FQGNSA. V gave up 4 bases and J gave up 7 bases, with 23 bases separating them. CDR3 length equals 17 residues. The CDR3: CASSSRGGGSTRNEQFF. In nucleotides, the CDR3 is TGTGCCAGCAGCTCCAGGGGGGGCGGGAGTACCCGGAATGAGCAGTTCTTC.

This clonotype was counted only a few times. This chain joins TRBV7-3 and TRBJ2-1; D is possibly TRBD2 (5 bases). V was shortened by 5 bases and J by 0 bases, with 8 bases between the two germline ends. Germline loops: CDR1 SGHTA, CDR2 FQGTGA. The CDR3 covers 14 residues. CDR3 nucleotides: TGTGCCAGCAGCGACTACAACTCCTACAATGAGCAGTTCTTC. Its translation: CASSDYNSYNEQFF.

The chain combines TRBV2 with TRBJ1-1, with no clear D. Germline CDR1 is SNHLY and CDR2 is FYNNEI. The V end lost 2 bases, the J end lost 1 base, and 11 bases lay between the germline ends. This CDR3 contains 15 residues. This chain's CDR3 is CASSEPAGGNTEAFF. As DNA, the CDR3 is TGTGCCAGCAGTGAACCGGCTGGCGGGAACACTGAAGCTTTCTTT. The complete variable domain, with remaining parts taken from reference TRBV2 and TRBJ1-1, reads EPEVTQTPSHQVTQMGQEVILRCVPISNHLYFYWYRQILGQKVEFLVSFYNNEISEKSEIFDDQFSVERPDGSNFTLKIRSTKLEDSAMYFCASSEPAGGNTEAFFGQGTRLTVV.

V usage is TRBV28 and J usage is TRBJ2-5, with TRBD1 matching over 8 bases. After removal of 3 bases from V and 2 bases from J, the junction contained 14 bases not matched to a gene. This CDR3 has 18 residues. CDR1 and CDR2 from the germline V gene are MDHEN and SYDVKM. CDR3 in amino acids: CASSFDRGFVEIQETQYF. The CDR3 bases are TGTGCCAGCAGTTTTGACAGGGGCTTTGTTGAAATACAAGAGACCCAGTACTTC.

This clonotype was picked up many times. V gene TRBV11-3 combines with J gene TRBJ1-4; D remains unclear. The length of the CDR3 is 15 residues. V was trimmed by 0 bases and J by 3 bases, leaving 8 bases between them. Germline V gene data show CDR1 as SGHNT and CDR2 as YENEEA. CDR3: CASSLDSQANEKLFF. The DNA for the CDR3 is TGTGCCAGCAGCTTAGATTCGCAGGCTAATGAAAAACTGTTTTTT.